A single T cell receptor (beta chain) is shown here with its context. Its specificity is not known. These data are taken from a study of PD-L1 blockade in urothelial cancer. Indicated time point: peripheral blood 6 weeks after treatment start. Study findings and constraints: Patients with below-median pretreatment blood clonality survived longer.

Sequenced by immunoSEQ multiplex PCR; TCRdb stores in-frame clones only, minus some. This table has more than 95,000 clones, more than 70% appearing once. The germline V gene has CDR1 SGHDN and CDR2 FVKESK. V was trimmed by 0 bases and J by 0 bases, leaving 12 bases between them. There are 17 residues in the CDR3. The receptor comes from a man between 45 and 60 years old with urothelial cancer. The material sequenced was PBMCs, taken around atezolizumab (anti-PD-L1) treatment. The chain recombines TRBV14 with TRBJ2-1; TRBD1 is a possible D gene (6 bases). The CDR3 DNA reads TGTGCCAGCAGCCAAGATTGGGGGCTAAGCTCCTACAATGAGCAGTTCTTC. Translation gives CASSQDWGLSSYNEQFF. The variable domain in full, completed from reference TRBV14 and TRBJ2-1, reads EAGVTQFPSHSVIEKGQTVTLRCDPISGHDNLYWYRRVMGKEIKFLLHFVKESKQDESGMPNNRFLAERTGGTYSTLKVQPAELEDSGVYFCASSQDWGLSSYNEQFFGPGTRLTVL.